The present T cell receptor (beta chain) was sequenced within a study of OX40 agonist ivuxolimab in advanced cancers. For the wider study: Ivuxolimab, which targeted the costimulatory receptor OX40 (CD134), was an agonistic, fully human IgG2 monoclonal antibody. Intravenous ivuxolimab was administered to patients every 2 weeks at six dose levels: 0.01, 0.1, 0.3, 1.5, 3 and 10 mg/kg. Among the approximately 50 dose-escalation patients, roughly 20 had hepatocellular carcinoma, around 15 melanoma, 9 renal cell carcinoma and 9 head and neck cancer. In the dose-escalation cohort, around four fifths of patients were male, and the mean age was roughly 60 years with a range of roughly 23 to 79. Prior anti-PD-1, anti-PD-L1 or anti-CTLA-4 therapy was permitted, and checkpoint inhibitors had been received by more than 35% of dose-escalation patients. Partial responses occurred in three dose-escalation patients, of whom one had hepatocellular carcinoma and two had cutaneous melanoma. Peripheral TCRbeta sequencing aimed to test whether ivuxolimab altered TCR sequence diversity and caused clonal T-cell expansion. The paper covers the monotherapy dose-escalation part of the phase I ivuxolimab trial, which included N of about 50 patients. Findings and caveats that apply to the study as a whole: At doses of 0.1 to 3.0 mg/kg, clonal expansion of both CD4+ and CD8+ T cells in blood was seen between baseline and week 6. Low levels of normalized T-cell clonal expansion were also seen in some patients who did not respond. In the 0.1-3.0 mg/kg groups, partial responders had among the lowest normalized peripheral clonal expansion, particularly in CD8+ T cells. After ivuxolimab, expanded clones were on average more numerous among CD8+ T cells than among CD4+ T cells. Antigen specificity was not determined for the clonally expanded peripheral T cells.

CDR1 LGHNA and CDR2 YSLEER are derived from the germline V gene. CDR3 length: 15 amino acids, cysteine to phenylalanine. Kept here is only the CDR3 DNA, which spans 45 bases and is read in frame from base 1. V and J are truncated by 2 bases and 5 bases respectively, leaving an intervening sequence of 12 bases. For sequencing of the TCRbeta CDR3 region, genomic DNA was extracted from the sorted cells. The immunoSEQ Assay was used for sequencing of TCRbeta CDR3 regions. TCRdb limited this immuneACCESS table to in-frame rearrangements with V and J called. A share of clones is missing; checked studies link under half to unresolved V genes, and the rest is unexplained. A total of tens of thousands of clones appear in this sample, 83% of them only once. Jointly, the top ten make up about 0.8% of the sample. Patients with a history of autoimmune disease or receiving systemic immunosuppression were excluded from the trial. Peripheral blood for TCR sequencing was drawn from every dose cohort at baseline, at cycle 4 day 1 and at cycle 7 day 1. Samples were obtained from an open-label, multicenter, first-in-human phase I dose-escalation trial of ivuxolimab. Adults with locally advanced or metastatic melanoma, renal cell carcinoma, hepatocellular carcinoma or head and neck squamous cell carcinoma were enrolled in the trial. Before TCR sequencing, CD4+ T cells and CD8+ T cells were sorted from peripheral blood as separate populations.

Points on this clone: Which antigen it targets is not known. Within one base of it there is no much larger clone, and no base qualities were kept.

The chain links TRBV4-3 with TRBJ1-4; 6 matching bases give a weak D call of TRBD1. Sequences were derived from CD4+ or CD8+ T cells sorted from blood, sampled in a trial of the OX40 agonist ivuxolimab. The sequence derives from an adult with an advanced solid tumor such as melanoma, head and neck, liver or kidney cancer. The CDR3 region reads CASSQIDRQNEKLFF. The DNA is TGCGCCAGCAGCCAAATTGACAGGCAGAATGAAAAACTGTTTTTT.